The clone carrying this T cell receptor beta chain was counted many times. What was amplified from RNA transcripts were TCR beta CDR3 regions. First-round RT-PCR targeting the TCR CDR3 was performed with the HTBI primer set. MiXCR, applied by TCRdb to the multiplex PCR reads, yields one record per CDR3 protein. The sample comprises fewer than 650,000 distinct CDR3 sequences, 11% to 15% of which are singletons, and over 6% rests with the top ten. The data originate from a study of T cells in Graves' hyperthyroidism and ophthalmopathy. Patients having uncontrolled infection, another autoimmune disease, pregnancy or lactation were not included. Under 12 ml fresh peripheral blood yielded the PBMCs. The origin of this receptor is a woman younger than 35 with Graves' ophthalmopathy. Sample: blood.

CDR3 bases: TGTGCCAGCAGCCAAGAAGGGACAGGGGGTGCCCAGCCCCAGCATTTT. Translating gives CASSQEGTGGAQPQHF. J is TRBJ1-5 and V is TRBV4-2, with 11 bases fitting TRBD1. The CDR3 has 16 amino acids. V lost 0 bases to trimming and J lost 7 bases; unmatched junction nucleotides: 5. Per germline, CDR1 LGHNA and CDR2 YNFKEQ.